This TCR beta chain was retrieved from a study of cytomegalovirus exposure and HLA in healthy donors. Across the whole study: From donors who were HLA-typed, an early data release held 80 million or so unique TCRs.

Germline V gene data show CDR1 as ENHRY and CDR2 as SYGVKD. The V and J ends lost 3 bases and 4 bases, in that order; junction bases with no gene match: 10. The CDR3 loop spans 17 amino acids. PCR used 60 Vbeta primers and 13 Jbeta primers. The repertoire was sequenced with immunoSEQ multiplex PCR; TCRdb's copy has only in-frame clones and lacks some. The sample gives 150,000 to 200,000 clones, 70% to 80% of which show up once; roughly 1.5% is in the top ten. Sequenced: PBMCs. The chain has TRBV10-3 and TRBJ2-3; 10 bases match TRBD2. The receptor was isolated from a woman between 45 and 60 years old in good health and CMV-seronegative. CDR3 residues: CAISDPQLAGRADTQYF. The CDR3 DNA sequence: TGTGCCATCAGTGACCCACAACTAGCGGGAAGAGCAGATACGCAGTATTTT.